This T cell receptor beta chain was sequenced during a study of blood T cell repertoires in COVID-19 (dated by TCRdb to the early 2020s). Notes on the research overall: Samples from collaborators originated in the United States, Italy and Spain and spanned both the acute and convalescent phases of COVID-19. The prospective study material was composed of cDNA or gDNA derived from T cells, B-cell-depleted T cells, or PBMCs. Deeply sampled blood TCRbeta repertoires from subjects exposed to, actively infected with, or recovered from COVID-19 were included in the dataset. The repertoires were made available in a free public database intended to serve as a resource for research on the immune response to SARS-CoV-2. The samples were drawn from the first 160 participants of the ongoing ImmuneRACE study and from 950 to 1,500 subjects provided by 6 global collaborators. A de-identified subject ID, COVID-19 status, age in years and sex were almost always included in the sample metadata. Where available, HLA class I and class II types were obtained from metadata supplied by the sample provider rather than from assay-based typing.

Its CDR3 holds 13 amino acids, cysteine through phenylalanine. Solely the CDR3 DNA is kept, with 39 bases framed from the first base. The germline V gene sets CDR1 to SGHTA and CDR2 to FQGTGA. V is trimmed back by 5 bases and J by 5 bases, and the junction contains 5 bases that no gene match accounts for. Each collaborating institution followed its own protocols to collect whole blood in K2EDTA tubes. For TCRbeta analysis, collaborator samples were shipped as frozen whole blood, as isolated PBMCs, or as DNA extracted from either sample type. TCRbeta CDR3 regions were amplified from genomic DNA by means of the immunoSEQ Assay, a bias-controlled multiplex PCR. Per the original workflow: The number of nucleated cells in each sample was estimated from the amplification of reference gene primers within the assay. Sequence reads were collapsed and filtered to measure the absolute abundance of every unique TCRbeta CDR3 rearrangement. For each sample, productive Simpson clonality was calculated by taking the square root of Simpson's diversity index across productive rearrangements. The clones in this table, taken by TCRdb from immuneACCESS, are in-frame only. Not every clone is retained; where verified, under half of the shortfall comes from an unresolved V gene, and the cause of the rest is unknown. The V and J calls and clone size are taken from that table; D and trimming were inferred from the DNA. The sample yields roughly 210,000 clones; 88% were counted once. The top ten clonotypes cover around 1.6% of the sample.

What the research found in general, with its limitations: How much clinical and demographic metadata was included differed by source and by participant, and the metadata was provided uncurated.

Remarks on this clone: The target of this receptor is not known. No base-level quality is on record; no much larger clone is a single base apart.

This receptor was obtained from a man between 70 and 80 years old with acute or convalescent COVID-19. The sample taken for sequencing was peripheral blood. The rearrangement combines TRBV7-3 with TRBJ2-7, and TRBD1 matches 8 of the central bases. The CDR3 protein is CASSEKQGDEQYF. The nucleotide sequence reads as follows: TGTGCCAGCAGCGAGAAACAGGGGGACGAGCAGTACTTC.